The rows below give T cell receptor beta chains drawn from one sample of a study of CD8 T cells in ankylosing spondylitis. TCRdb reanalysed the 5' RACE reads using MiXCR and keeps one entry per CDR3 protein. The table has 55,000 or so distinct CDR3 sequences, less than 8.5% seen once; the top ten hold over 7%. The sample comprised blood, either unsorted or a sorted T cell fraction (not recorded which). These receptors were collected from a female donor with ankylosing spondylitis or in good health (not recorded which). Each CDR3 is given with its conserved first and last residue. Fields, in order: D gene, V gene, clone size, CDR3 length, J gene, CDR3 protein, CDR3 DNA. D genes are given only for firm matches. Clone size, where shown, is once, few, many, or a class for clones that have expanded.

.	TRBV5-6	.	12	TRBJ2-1	CASSLAVGEQFF	TGTGCCAGCAGCTTGGCCGTAGGTGAGCAGTTCTTC
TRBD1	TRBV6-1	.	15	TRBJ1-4	CASSGTGATNEKLFF	TGTGCCAGCAGTGGAACAGGGGCAACTAATGAAAAACTGTTTTTT
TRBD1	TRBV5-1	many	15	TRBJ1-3	CASRADRGSGNTIYF	TGCGCCAGCAGGGCGGACAGGGGCTCTGGAAACACCATATATTTT
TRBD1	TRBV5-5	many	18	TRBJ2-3	CASSLVQGALPSTDTQYF	TGTGCCAGCAGCTTGGTACAGGGGGCTCTCCCTAGCACAGATACGCAGTATTTT
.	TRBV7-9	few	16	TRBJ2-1	CASSPTGREDYNEQFF	TGTGCCAGCAGTCCGACAGGGAGGGAAGACTACAATGAGCAGTTCTTC
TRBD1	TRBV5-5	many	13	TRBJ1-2	CASSLLTGDGYTF	TGTGCCAGCAGCCTCCTGACAGGGGACGGCTACACCTTC
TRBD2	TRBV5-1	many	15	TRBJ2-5	CASSLSGGPQETQYF	TGCGCCAGCAGCTTGTCGGGGGGACCTCAAGAGACCCAGTACTTC
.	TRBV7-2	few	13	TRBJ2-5	CASSAYLEETQYF	TGTGCCAGCAGCGCCTATCTCGAAGAGACCCAGTACTTC
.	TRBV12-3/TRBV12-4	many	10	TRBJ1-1	CASRGTEAFF	TGTGCCAGCAGGGGGACTGAAGCTTTCTTT
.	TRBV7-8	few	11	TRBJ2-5	CASSLDGTQYF	TGTGCCAGCAGCTTAGATGGGACCCAGTACTTC
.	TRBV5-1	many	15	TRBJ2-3	CASQKSSSGTDTQYF	TGCGCCAGCCAGAAATCCAGTTCGGGCACAGATACGCAGTATTTT
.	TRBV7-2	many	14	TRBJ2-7	CASSLAYGGYEQYF	TGTGCCAGCAGCTTAGCGTACGGCGGATACGAGCAGTACTTC
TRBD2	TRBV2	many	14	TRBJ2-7	CASLWDSGVYEQYF	TGTGCCAGCCTCTGGGATAGCGGGGTCTACGAGCAGTACTTC
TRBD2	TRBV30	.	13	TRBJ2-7	CAWQRLAGTEQYF	TGTGCCTGGCAAAGACTAGCGGGGACCGAGCAGTACTTC
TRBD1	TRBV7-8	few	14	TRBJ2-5	CASSLVTGGETQYF	TGTGCCAGCAGCTTAGTGACAGGGGGGGAGACCCAGTACTTC
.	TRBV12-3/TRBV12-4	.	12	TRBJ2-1	CASSSAYNEQFF	TGTGCCAGCAGTTCAGCGTACAATGAGCAGTTCTTC
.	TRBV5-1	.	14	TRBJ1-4	CASSRGQINEKLFF	TGCGCCAGCAGCAGGGGACAAATTAATGAAAAACTGTTTTTT
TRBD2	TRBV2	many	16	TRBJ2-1	CASTRTSGGSYNEQFF	TGTGCCAGCACCCGGACTAGCGGGGGCTCCTACAATGAGCAGTTCTTC
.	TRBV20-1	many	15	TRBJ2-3	CSARDPSGPTDTQYF	TGCAGTGCTAGAGACCCCAGCGGGCCCACAGATACGCAGTATTTT
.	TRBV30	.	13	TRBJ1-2	CAWSPMQGNGYTF	TGTGCCTGGAGTCCGATGCAGGGAAATGGCTACACCTTC
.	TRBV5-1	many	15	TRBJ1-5	CASSLGGGVRQPQHF	TGCGCCAGCAGCTTGGGAGGAGGGGTGCGTCAGCCCCAGCATTTT
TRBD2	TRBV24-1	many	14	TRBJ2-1	CATAGTRSYNEQFF	TGTGCCACCGCCGGGACTAGGTCCTACAATGAGCAGTTCTTC
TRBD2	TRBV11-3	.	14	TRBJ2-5	CASSATSVGETQYF	TGTGCCAGCAGCGCGACTAGCGTGGGAGAGACCCAGTACTTC
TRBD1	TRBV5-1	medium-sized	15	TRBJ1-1	CASSPGTGRNTEAFF	TGCGCCAGCAGCCCCGGGACAGGGCGGAACACTGAAGCTTTCTTT
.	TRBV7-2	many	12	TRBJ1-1	CASSFINTEAFF	TGTGCCAGCAGCTTTATCAACACTGAAGCTTTCTTT
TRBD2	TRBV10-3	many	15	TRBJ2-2	CAITPSGGNTGELFF	TGTGCCATCACTCCTAGCGGGGGGAACACCGGGGAGCTGTTTTTT
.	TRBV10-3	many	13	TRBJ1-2	CAAGNMGIYGYTF	TGTGCCGCAGGGAATATGGGGATCTATGGCTACACCTTC
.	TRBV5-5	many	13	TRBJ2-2	CASSLEAGGELFF	TGTGCCAGCAGCTTGGAGGCAGGCGGGGAGCTGTTTTTT
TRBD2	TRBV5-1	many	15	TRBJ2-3	CASSLASGGPDTQYF	TGCGCCAGCAGCTTGGCGAGCGGGGGGCCAGATACGCAGTATTTT
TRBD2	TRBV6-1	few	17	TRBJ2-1	CASSPLGSGGAYNEQFF	TGTGCCAGCAGTCCACTAGGTAGCGGGGGGGCCTACAATGAGCAGTTCTTC
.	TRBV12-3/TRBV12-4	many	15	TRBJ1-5	CASRPTGGANQPQHF	TGTGCCAGCAGACCCACCGGGGGAGCGAATCAGCCCCAGCATTTT
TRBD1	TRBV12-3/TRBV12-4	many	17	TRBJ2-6	CASSRHRGRAGANVLTF	TGTGCCAGCAGTAGACACAGGGGGCGCGCTGGGGCCAACGTCCTGACTTTC
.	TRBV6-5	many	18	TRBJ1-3	CASSYSFSQGLSGNTIYF	TGTGCCAGCAGTTACTCTTTCTCCCAGGGCCTCTCTGGAAACACCATATATTTT
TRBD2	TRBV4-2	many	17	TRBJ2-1	CASSQGRRTSRNNEQFF	TGTGCCAGCAGCCAAGGAAGGAGGACTAGCCGTAACAATGAGCAGTTCTTC
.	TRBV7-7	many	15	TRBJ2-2	CASSAEKGRTGELFF	TGTGCTAGCAGCGCTGAAAAGGGAAGAACCGGGGAGCTGTTTTTT
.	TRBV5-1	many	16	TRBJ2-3	CASSLAWVVATDTQYF	TGCGCCAGCAGCTTGGCCTGGGTGGTAGCTACAGATACGCAGTATTTT
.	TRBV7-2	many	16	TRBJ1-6	CASSLEYSSYNSPLHF	TGTGCCAGCAGCTTAGAATACAGTTCCTATAATTCACCCCTCCACTTT
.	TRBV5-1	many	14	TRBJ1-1	CASSLEGANTEAFF	TGCGCCAGCAGCTTGGAGGGAGCTAACACTGAAGCTTTCTTT
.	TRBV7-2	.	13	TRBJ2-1	CASSPRTEVEQFF	TGTGCCAGCAGCCCCCGGACAGAGGTTGAGCAGTTCTTC
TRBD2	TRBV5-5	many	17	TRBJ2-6	CASSLKSGGTGANVLTF	TGTGCCAGCAGCTTGAAGAGCGGGGGGACTGGGGCCAACGTCCTGACTTTC
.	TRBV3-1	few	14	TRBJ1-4	CASSQDLGGVKLFF	TGTGCCAGCAGCCAAGATCTCGGTGGGGTCAAACTGTTTTTT
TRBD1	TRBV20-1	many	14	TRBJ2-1	CSAPRDRDLREQFF	TGCAGTGCCCCCCGGGACAGGGATCTTAGGGAGCAGTTCTTC
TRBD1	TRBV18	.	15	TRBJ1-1	CASSPLTGGEGEAFF	TGTGCCAGCTCACCCCTTACAGGGGGGGAAGGTGAAGCTTTCTTT
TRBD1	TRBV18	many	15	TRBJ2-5	CASSLRQGNQETQYF	TGTGCCAGCTCACTTCGACAGGGAAACCAAGAGACCCAGTACTTC
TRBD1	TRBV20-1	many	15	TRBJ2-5	CSARGQRVFQETQYF	TGCAGTGCTAGGGGACAGAGGGTCTTCCAAGAGACCCAGTACTTC
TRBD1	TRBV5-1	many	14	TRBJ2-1	CASSFGTGGDEQFF	TGCGCCAGCAGCTTCGGGACAGGGGGCGATGAGCAGTTCTTC
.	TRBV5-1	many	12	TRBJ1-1	CASSFLSGEAFF	TGCGCCAGCAGCTTTCTTTCGGGGGAAGCTTTCTTT
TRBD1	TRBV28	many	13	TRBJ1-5	CASRRDRGEPQHF	TGTGCCAGCCGCCGGGACAGGGGTGAGCCCCAGCATTTT
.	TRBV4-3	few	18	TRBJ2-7	CASSQAPPGGIITYEQYF	TGCGCCAGCAGCCAAGCCCCCCCTGGAGGGATTATCACCTACGAGCAGTACTTC
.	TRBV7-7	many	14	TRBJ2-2	CASSPDWVTGELFF	TGTGCTAGCAGCCCGGACTGGGTCACCGGGGAGCTGTTTTTT
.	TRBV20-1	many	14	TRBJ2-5	CSARRALGGETQYF	TGCAGTGCTAGGCGGGCCCTTGGAGGAGAGACCCAGTACTTC